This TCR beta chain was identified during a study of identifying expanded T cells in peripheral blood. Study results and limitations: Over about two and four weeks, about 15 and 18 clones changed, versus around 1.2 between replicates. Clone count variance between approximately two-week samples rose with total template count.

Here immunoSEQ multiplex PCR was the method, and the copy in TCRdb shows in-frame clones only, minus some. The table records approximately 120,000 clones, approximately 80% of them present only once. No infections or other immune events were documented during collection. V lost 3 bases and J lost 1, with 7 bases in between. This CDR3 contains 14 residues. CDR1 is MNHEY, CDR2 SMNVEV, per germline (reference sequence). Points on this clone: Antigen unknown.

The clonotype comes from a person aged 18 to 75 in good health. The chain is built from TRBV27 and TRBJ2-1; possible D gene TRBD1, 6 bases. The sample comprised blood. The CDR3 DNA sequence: TGTGCCAGCAGTTTCAGGGGATCCTACAATGAGCAGTTCTTC. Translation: CASSFRGSYNEQFF.